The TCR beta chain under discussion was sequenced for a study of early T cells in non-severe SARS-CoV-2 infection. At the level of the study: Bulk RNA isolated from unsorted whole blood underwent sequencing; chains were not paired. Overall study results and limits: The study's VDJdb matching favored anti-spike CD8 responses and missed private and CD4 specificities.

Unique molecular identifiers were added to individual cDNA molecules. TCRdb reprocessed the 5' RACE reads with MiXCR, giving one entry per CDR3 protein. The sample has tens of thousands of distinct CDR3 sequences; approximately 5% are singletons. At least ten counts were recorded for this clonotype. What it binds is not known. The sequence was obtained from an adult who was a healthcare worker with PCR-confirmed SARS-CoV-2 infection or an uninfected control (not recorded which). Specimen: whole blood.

This chain's CDR3 is CAIRPDTVATEAFF. CDR3 in DNA: TGTGCCATCAGGCCCGACACAGTAGCCACTGAAGCTTTCTTT. V and J are TRBV10-3 and TRBJ1-1; D call uncertain. Trimming pared 6 bases from V and 4 bases from J, leaving 15 bases between. This CDR3 region has 14 residues. Germline V gene sequence: CDR1 ENHRY, CDR2 SYGVKD.